This entry features one T cell receptor beta chain sequence. Its antigen is unidentified. A read error may account for a junction end that differs from germline. The sample originates from a study of cytomegalovirus exposure and HLA in healthy donors. Study-level points and caveats: Later on, analysis showed that most CMV-associated TCR beta chains appeared to be HLA-restricted. Some V segments, including TRBV6-2 and TRBV6-3, were excluded as indistinguishable. Approximately 160 TCR beta chains were listed as cytomegalovirus-associated.

The CDR3 sequence is 12 residues long. The germline gives CDR1 SEHNR, CDR2 FQNEAQ (reference sequence). The donors (healthy individuals) were bone marrow donors. The PCR ran on 60 Vbeta and 13 Jbeta primers. The repertoire was sequenced with immunoSEQ multiplex PCR; TCRdb's copy has only in-frame clones and lacks some. Of roughly 110,000 clones in the sample, roughly 82% were seen once. This chain joins TRBV7-9 and TRBJ2-7; D gene uncertain. This TCR was sampled from a woman aged 50 to 65 in good health and CMV-seropositive. Input material: PBMCs. The CDR3 here is CSSSFSAYEQYF. In nucleotides, the CDR3 is TGTTCCAGCAGCTTTTCAGCCTACGAGCAGTACTTC.